This T cell receptor (beta chain) derives from a study of cytomegalovirus exposure and HLA in healthy donors. Findings and caveats of the study: The presence/absence work took it that sequencing depth was about the same across donors.

The PCR employed 60 Vbeta primers together with 13 Jbeta primers. Some clones are missing from TCRdb's copy, which holds only in-frame ones; the method was immunoSEQ multiplex PCR. The specimen's table records about 65,000 clones. As for this clone: The antigen remains unidentified.

This TCR derives from a boy aged 10-17 years in good health and CMV-seronegative. Sequencing used PBMCs.

The DNA of the CDR3 is TGTGCCAGCAGCACGACAGACTACAATGAGCAGTTCTTC. Translation gives CASSTTDYNEQFF. V usage is TRBV7-2 and J usage is TRBJ2-1, with D perhaps matching TRBD1 (5 bases). Germline CDR1 is SGHTA and CDR2 is FQGNSA. V was trimmed by 5 bases and J by 3 bases, leaving 8 bases between them. The CDR3 runs 13 residues.